These T cell receptor beta chains were read from a single sample in a study of patients and donors after allogeneic stem cell transplantation. TCRdb independently ran MiXCR on the RT-PCR reads; one entry per CDR3 protein. The sample lists about 960,000 distinct CDR3 sequences, more than 15% occurring once. The material sequenced was blood, either unsorted or a sorted T cell fraction (not recorded which). These receptors came from a human donor who was either an allogeneic HSCT recipient or a stem cell or donor lymphocyte infusion donor (not recorded which). It is not recorded whose cells these are; they may come from a transplant donor. Each CDR3 is given without its conserved first and last residue. A D gene is named only where the DNA matches it firmly.

v_call | d_call | cdr3_aa
TRBV5-1 | TRBD2 | ASKKLAGLSYEQY
TRBV6-1 | - | ASSMRAGSDNSPLH
TRBV5-6 | - | ASSLENTYTEAF
TRBV20-1 | - | SIRNTEAF
TRBV6-6 | - | ASTKQGYNEQF
TRBV9 | TRBD1 | ASSVSGTGPYKQY
TRBV7-9 | - | ASSLRQDEAF
TRBV5-1 | TRBD1 | ASSPRGQAGYEQY
TRBV11-2 | TRBD2 | ASSLGRLAGVGEQF
TRBV3-1 | - | ASSFVQTAQY
TRBV6-1 | TRBD1 | ASSRNRGRNQPQH
TRBV5-3 | - | ARRLGFGTAGANVLT
TRBV12-3/TRBV12-4 | TRBD1 | ASSLGTGTSPLH
TRBV5-1 | - | ASSSGGEQF
TRBV30 | - | AWVSENTEAF
TRBV28 | - | ASSPRHAASSYNEQF